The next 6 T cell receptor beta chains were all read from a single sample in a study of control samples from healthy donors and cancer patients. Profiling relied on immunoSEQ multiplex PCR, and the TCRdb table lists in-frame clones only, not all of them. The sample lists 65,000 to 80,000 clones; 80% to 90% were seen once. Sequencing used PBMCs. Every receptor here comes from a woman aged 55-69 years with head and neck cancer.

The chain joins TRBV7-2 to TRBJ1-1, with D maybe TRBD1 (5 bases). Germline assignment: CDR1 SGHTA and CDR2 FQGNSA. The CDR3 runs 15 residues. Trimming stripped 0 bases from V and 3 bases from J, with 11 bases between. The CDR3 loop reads CASSLARGSHTEAFF. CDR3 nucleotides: TGTGCCAGCAGCTTAGCTAGGGGAAGCCACACTGAAGCTTTCTTT.

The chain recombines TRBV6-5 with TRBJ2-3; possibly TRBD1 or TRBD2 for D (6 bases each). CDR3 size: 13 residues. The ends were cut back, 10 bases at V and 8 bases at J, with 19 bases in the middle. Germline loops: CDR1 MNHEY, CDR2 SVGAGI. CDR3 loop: CATSSGAGFTQYF. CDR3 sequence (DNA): TGTGCCACCTCCTCGGGGGCAGGGTTTACGCAGTATTTT.

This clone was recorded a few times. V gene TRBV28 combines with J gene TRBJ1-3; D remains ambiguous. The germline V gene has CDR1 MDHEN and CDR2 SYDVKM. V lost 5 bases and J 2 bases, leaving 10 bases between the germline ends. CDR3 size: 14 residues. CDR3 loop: CASSPMGTGNTIYF. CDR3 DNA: TGTGCCAGCAGTCCAATGGGGACTGGAAACACCATATATTTT.

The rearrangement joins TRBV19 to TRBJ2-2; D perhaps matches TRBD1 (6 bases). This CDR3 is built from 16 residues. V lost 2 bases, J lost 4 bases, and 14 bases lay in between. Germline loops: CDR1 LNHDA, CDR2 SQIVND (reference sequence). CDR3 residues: CASSIFGRGGTGELFF. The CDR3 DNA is TGTGCCAGTAGTATATTTGGCAGGGGCGGCACCGGGGAGCTGTTTTTT.

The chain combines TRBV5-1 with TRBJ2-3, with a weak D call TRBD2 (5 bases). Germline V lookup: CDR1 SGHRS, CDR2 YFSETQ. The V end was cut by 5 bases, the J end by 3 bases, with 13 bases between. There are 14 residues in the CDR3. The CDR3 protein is CASSIGESTDTQYF. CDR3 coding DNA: TGCGCCAGCAGTATCGGGGAGTCTACAGATACGCAGTATTTT.

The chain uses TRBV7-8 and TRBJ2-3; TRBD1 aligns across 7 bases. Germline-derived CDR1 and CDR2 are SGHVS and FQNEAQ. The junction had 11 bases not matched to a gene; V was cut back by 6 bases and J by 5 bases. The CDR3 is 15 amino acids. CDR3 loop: CASRPSRQGQDTQYF. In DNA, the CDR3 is TGTGCCAGCAGACCTTCGAGACAGGGCCAAGATACGCAGTATTTT.